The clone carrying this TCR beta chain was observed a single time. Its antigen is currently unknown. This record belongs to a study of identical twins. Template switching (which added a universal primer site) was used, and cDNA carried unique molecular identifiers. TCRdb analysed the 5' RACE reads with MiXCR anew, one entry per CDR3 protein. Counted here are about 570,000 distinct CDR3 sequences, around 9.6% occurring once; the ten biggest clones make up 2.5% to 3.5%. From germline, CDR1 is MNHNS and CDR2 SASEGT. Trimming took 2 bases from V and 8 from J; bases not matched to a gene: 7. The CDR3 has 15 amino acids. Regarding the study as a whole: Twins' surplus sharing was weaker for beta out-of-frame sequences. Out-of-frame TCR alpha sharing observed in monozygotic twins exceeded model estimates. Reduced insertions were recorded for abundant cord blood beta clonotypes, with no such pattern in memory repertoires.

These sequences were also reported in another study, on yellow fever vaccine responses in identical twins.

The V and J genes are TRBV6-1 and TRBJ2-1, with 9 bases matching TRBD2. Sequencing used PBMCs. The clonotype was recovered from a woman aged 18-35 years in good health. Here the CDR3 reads CASSELRGRAYEQFF. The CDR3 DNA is TGTGCCAGCAGTGAATTACGCGGGAGGGCCTATGAGCAGTTCTTC.